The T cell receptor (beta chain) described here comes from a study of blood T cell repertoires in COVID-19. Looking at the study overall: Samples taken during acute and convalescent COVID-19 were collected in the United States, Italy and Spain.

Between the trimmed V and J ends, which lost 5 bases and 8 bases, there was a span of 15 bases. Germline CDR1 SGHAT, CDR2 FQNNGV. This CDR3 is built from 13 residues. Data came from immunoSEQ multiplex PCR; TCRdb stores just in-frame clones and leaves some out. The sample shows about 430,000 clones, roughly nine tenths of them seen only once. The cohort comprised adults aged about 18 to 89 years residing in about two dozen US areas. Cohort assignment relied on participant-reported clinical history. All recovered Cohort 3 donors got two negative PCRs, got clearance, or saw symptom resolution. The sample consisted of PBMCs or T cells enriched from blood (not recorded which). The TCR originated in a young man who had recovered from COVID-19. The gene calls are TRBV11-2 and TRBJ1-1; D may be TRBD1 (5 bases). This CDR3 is CASSITGTSEAFF. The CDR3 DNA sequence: TGTGCCAGCAGCATAACCGGGACTTCAGAAGCTTTCTTT.